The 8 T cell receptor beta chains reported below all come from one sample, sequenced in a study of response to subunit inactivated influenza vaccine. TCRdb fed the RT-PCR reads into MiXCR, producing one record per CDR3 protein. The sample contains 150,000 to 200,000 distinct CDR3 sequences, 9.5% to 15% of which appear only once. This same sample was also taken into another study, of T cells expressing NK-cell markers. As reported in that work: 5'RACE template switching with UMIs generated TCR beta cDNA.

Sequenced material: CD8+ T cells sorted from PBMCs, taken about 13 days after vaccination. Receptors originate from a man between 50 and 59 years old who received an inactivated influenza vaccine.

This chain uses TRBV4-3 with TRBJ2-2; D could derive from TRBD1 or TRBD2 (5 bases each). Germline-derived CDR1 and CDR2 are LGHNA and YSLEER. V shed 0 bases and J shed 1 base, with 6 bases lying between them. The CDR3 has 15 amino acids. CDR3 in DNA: TGCGCCAGCAGCCAAGATGGGGGGAACACCGGGGAGCTGTTTTTT. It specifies CASSQDGGNTGELFF.

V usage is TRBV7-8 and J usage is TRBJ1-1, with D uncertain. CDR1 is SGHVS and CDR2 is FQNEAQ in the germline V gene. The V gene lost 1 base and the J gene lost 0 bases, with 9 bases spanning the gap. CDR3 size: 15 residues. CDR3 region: CASSLEYKVNTEAFF. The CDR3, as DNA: TGTGCCAGCAGCTTAGAGTACAAAGTGAACACTGAAGCTTTCTTT.

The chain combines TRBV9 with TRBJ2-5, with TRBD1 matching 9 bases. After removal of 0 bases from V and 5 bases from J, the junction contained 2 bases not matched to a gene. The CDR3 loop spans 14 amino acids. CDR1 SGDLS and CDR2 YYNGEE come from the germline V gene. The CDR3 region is CASSVGDRDETQYF. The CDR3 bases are TGTGCCAGCAGCGTAGGGGACAGGGATGAGACCCAGTACTTC.

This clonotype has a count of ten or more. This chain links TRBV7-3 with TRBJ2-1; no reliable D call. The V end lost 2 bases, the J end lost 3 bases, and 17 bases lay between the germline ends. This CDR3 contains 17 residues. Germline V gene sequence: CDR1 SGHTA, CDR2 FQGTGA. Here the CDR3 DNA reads TGTGCCAGCAGCTTATCCCCCAGTCTCAGAAACTACAATGAGCAGTTCTTC. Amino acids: CASSLSPSLRNYNEQFF.

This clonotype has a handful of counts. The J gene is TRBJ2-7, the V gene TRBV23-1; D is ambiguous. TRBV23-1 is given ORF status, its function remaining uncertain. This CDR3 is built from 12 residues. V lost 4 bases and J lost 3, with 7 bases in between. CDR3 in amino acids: CASSPTCYEQYF. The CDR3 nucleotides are TGCGCCAGCAGTCCGACCTGCTACGAGCAGTACTTC.

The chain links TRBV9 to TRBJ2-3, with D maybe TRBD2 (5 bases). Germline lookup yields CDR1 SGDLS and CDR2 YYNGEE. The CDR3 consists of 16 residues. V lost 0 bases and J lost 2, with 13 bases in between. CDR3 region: CASSVGERISTDTQYF. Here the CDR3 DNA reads TGTGCCAGCAGCGTAGGGGAGCGGATATCCACAGATACGCAGTATTTT.

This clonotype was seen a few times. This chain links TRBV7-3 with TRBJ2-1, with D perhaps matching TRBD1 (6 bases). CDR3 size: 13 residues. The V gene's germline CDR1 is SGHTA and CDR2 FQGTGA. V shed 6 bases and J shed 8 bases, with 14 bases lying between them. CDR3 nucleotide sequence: TGTGCCAGCAGTCTAACAGGGCCGGATGAGCAGTTCTTC. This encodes CASSLTGPDEQFF.

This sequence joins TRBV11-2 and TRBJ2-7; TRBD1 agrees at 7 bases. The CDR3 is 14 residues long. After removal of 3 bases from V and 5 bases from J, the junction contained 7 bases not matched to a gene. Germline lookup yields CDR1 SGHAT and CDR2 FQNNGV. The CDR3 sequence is CASSLGQSSHEQYF. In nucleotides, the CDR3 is TGTGCCAGCAGCTTGGGACAGAGTTCCCACGAGCAGTACTTC. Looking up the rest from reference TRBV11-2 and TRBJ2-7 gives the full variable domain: EAGVAQSPRYKIIEKRQSVAFWCNPISGHATLYWYQQILGQGPKLLIQFQNNGVVDDSQLPKDRFSAERLKGVDSTLKIQPAKLEDSAVYLCASSLGQSSHEQYFGPGTRLTVT.